Below are 12 T cell receptor beta chains sequenced from a single sample in a study of T cell repertoires in cytomegalovirus infection. TCRdb re-derived calls from the reads in MiXCR, one entry per CDR3 protein. The sample has some 920,000 distinct CDR3 sequences, around 32% seen once. No antigen is known for these receptors. The sample here was cultured CD8+ T cells from PBMCs, taken from culture after CMV antigen stimulation. Receptor source: a human donor in good health (CMV status not recorded). Some clones in this sample may be carry-over from other donors' samples.

The chain couples TRBV7-9 to TRBJ2-5; TRBD1 agrees at 9 bases. Germline CDR1 is SEHNR and CDR2 is FQNEAQ (reference sequence). The CDR3 totals 16 residues. V gave up 4 bases and J gave up 4 bases; unmatched junction bases: 10. The DNA of the CDR3 is TGTGCCAGCAGCTCTCCGGACAGGGGATGGTCAGAGACCCAGTACTTC. Its translation is CASSSPDRGWSETQYF.

The CDR3 coding sequence is TGTGCCAGCAGCTCATTCGAAGGAGGGGATGGCTACACCTTC. It encodes CASSSFEGGDGYTF. The V and J genes are TRBV7-3 and TRBJ1-2, with D maybe TRBD1 (5 bases). The CDR3 has 14 amino acids. V was cut by 4 bases and J by 6 bases, with 15 bases left in between. Germline V gene lookup returns CDR1 SGHTA and CDR2 FQGTGA.

This sequence joins TRBV7-6 and TRBJ1-3; D is unresolved. CDR1 SGHVS and CDR2 FNYEAQ come from the germline V gene. Deletions cut 2 bases from V and 2 bases from J, with 10 bases between. This CDR3 comprises 15 residues. CDR3 sequence reads: CASSLRRIPGNTIYF. CDR3 nucleotide sequence: TGTGCCAGCAGCTTAAGAAGGATTCCTGGAAACACCATATATTTT. The full variable domain, rest sourced from reference TRBV7-6 and TRBJ1-3, is GAGVSQSPRYKVTKRGQDVALRCDPISGHVSLYWYRQALGQGPEFLTYFNYEAQQDKSGLPNDRFSAERPEGSISTLTIQRTEQRDSAMYRCASSLRRIPGNTIYFGEGSWLTVV.

This clonotype was picked up a small number of times. The rearrangement links TRBV6-1 to TRBJ1-3; D unresolved. The CDR3 is 15 amino acids. V lost 4 bases and J 0 bases, leaving 10 bases between the germline ends. CDR1 and CDR2 (germline): MNHNS, SASEGT. The CDR3 bases are TGTGCCAGCAGTGCAGGACTAACCTCTGGAAACACCATATATTTT. It specifies CASSAGLTSGNTIYF.

The rearrangement joins TRBV27 to TRBJ2-7; the D is unclear. Trimming shortened V by 3 bases and J by 2 bases, and 11 bases separated the two germline ends. The germline gives CDR1 MNHEY, CDR2 SMNVEV (reference sequence). The CDR3 sequence is 14 residues long. CDR3 sequence reads: CASSFNGETYEQYF. CDR3 nucleotides: TGTGCCAGCAGTTTTAACGGTGAAACCTACGAGCAGTACTTC.

This clonotype was counted only a few times. V and J are TRBV3-1 and TRBJ1-1; unclear D gene. This CDR3 has 13 residues. V was clipped by 5 bases and J by 11 bases, with 18 bases between them. Germline V CDR1 and CDR2: LGHDT, YNNKEL (reference sequence). CDR3 region: CASSLDSTPVAFF. The CDR3 DNA sequence: TGTGCCAGCAGCTTAGACTCGACACCCGTGGCTTTCTTT.

The CDR3 nucleotides read TGCGCCAGCAGCCAAGTGAGCGCAGGGAGTACCTACAATGAGCAGTTCTTC. Its protein product is CASSQVSAGSTYNEQFF. The J gene is TRBJ2-1, the V gene TRBV4-1; D may match TRBD1 or TRBD2 (5 bases each). Germline loops: CDR1 MGHRA, CDR2 YSYEKL. Trimming left V 1 base short and J 2 bases short, with 15 bases between. The CDR3 has 17 residues.

Judged by abundance, this clonotype is medium-sized. Germline and junction disagree at one end, which may indicate a read error. The V and J genes are TRBV7-7 and TRBJ2-3; 9 nucleotides agree with TRBD2. The CDR3 has 18 residues. CDR1 and CDR2 from the germline V gene are SSHAT and FNYEAQ (reference sequence). This chain's CDR3 is CASSWDRDSGGDTDTQYF. The CDR3 DNA follows: TGTGCTAGCAGCTGGGATCGCGATAGCGGGGGAGACACAGATACGCAGTATTTT.

This rearrangement joins TRBV7-9 to TRBJ2-7; 8 bases match TRBD1. The J segment lost 5 bases and the V segment lost 4 bases, leaving 7 bases of the junction unmatched. The CDR3 is 14 amino acids. The germline CDR1 and CDR2 sequences are SEHNR and FQNEAQ (reference sequence). The CDR3 is CASSSATGVHEQYF. CDR3 in DNA: TGTGCCAGCAGCTCGGCGACAGGGGTCCACGAGCAGTACTTC.

This clonotype was counted many times. The J gene is TRBJ2-2, the V gene TRBV6-1, with D unclear. The CDR3 sequence is 14 residues long. The V end was cut by 3 bases, the J end by 3 bases, with 8 bases between. The V gene's germline CDR1 is MNHNS and CDR2 SASEGT. Here the CDR3 reads CASSDYIYTGELFF. In DNA, the CDR3 is TGTGCCAGCAGTGACTATATTTACACCGGGGAGCTGTTTTTT.

This clonotype was observed a few times. V usage is TRBV6-1 and J usage is TRBJ2-1; D not resolved. The CDR3 has 13 residues. V was cut by 5 bases and J by 9 bases, with 14 bases left in between. CDR1 is MNHNS, CDR2 SASEGT, per germline. CDR3 sequence (DNA): TGTGCCAGCAGTCCGATCTTAGTCGGTGAGCAGTTCTTC. Translating gives CASSPILVGEQFF.

This chain uses TRBV19 with TRBJ2-3; D is perhaps TRBD2 (5 bases). The ends were cut back, 6 bases at V and 2 bases at J, with 9 bases in the middle. In germline, CDR1 is LNHDA, CDR2 SQIVND (reference sequence). The CDR3 is 13 residues long. In DNA form, the CDR3 reads TGTGCCAGTAGACTAGAGTCCACAGATACGCAGTATTTT. It translates to CASRLESTDTQYF.